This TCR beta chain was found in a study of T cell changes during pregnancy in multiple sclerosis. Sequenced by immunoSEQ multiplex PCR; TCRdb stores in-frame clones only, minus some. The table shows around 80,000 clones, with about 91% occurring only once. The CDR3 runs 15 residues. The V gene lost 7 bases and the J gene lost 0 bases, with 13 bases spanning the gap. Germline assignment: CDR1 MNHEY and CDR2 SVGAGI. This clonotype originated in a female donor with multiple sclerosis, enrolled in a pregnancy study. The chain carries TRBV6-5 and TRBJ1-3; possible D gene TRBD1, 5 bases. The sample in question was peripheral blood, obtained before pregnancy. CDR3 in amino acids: CASKAQVLSGNTIYF. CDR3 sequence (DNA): TGTGCCAGCAAGGCACAGGTCCTCTCTGGAAACACCATATATTTT.